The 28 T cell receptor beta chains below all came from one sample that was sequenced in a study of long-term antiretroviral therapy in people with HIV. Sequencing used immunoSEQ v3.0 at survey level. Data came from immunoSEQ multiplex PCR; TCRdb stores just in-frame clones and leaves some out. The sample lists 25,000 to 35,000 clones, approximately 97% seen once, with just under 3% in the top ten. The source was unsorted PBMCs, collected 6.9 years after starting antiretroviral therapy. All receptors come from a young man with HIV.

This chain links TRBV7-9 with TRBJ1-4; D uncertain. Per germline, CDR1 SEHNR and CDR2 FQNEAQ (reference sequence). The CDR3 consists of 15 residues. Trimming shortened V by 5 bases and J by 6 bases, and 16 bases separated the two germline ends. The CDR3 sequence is CASSNGRVQDEKLFF. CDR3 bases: TGTGCCAGCAGCAACGGTCGGGTTCAGGATGAAAAACTGTTTTTT. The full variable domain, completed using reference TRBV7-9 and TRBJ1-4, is DTGVSQNPRHKITKRGQNVTFRCDPISEHNRLYWYRQTLGQGPEFLTYFQNEAQLEKSRLLSDRFSAERPKGSFSTLEIQRTEQGDSAMYLCASSNGRVQDEKLFFGSGTQLSVL.

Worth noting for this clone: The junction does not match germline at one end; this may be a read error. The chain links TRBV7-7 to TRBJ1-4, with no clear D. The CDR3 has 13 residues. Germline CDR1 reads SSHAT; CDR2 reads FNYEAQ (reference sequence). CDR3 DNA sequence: TGTGCTAGCAGCTTAGAGGAGGATAGTGAACTGTTTTTT. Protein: CASSLEEDSELFF.

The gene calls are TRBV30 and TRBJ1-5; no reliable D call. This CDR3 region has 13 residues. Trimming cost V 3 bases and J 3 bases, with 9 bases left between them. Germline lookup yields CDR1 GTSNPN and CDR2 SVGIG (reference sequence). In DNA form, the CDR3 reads TGTGCCTGGAGAGACACGTTCAATCAGCCCCAGCATTTT. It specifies CAWRDTFNQPQHF.

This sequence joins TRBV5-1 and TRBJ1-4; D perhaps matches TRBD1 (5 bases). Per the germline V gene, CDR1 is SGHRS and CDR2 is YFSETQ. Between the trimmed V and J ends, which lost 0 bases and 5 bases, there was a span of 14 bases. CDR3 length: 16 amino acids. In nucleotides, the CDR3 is TGCGCCAGCAGCTTGGTAGGGACGGAACTCAATGAAAAACTGTTTTTT. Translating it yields CASSLVGTELNEKLFF.

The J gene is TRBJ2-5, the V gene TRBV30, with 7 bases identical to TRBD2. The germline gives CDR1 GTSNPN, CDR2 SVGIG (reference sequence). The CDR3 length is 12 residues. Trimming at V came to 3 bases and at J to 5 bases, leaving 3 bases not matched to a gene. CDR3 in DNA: TGTGCCTGGAGCGGGAGGTGGGAGACCCAGTACTTC. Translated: CAWSGRWETQYF.

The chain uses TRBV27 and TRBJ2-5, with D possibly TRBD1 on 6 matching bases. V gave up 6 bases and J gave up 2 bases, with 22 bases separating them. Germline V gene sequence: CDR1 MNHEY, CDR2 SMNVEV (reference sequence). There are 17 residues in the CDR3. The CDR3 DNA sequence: TGTGCCAGCAGCCCAACCTCGTCGGGACATAAACAAGAGACCCAGTACTTC. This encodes CASSPTSSGHKQETQYF.

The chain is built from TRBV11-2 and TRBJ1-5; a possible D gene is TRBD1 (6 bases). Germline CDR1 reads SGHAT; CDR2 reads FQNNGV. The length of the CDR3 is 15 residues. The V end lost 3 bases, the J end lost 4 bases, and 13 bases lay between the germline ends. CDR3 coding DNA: TGTGCCAGCAGCTTCGAACAGGGCCCAAATCAGCCCCAGCATTTT. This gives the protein CASSFEQGPNQPQHF.

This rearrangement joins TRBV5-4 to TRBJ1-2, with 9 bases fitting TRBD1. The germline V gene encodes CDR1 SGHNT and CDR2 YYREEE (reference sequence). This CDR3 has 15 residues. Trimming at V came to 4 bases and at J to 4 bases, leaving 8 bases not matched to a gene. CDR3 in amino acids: CASSPEGTGPYGYTF. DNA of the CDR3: TGTGCCAGCAGCCCCGAAGGGACAGGGCCCTATGGCTACACCTTC.

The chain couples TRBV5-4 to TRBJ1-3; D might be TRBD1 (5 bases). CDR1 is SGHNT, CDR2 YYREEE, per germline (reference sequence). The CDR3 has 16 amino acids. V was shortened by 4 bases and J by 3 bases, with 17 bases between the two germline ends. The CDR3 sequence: CASSHPGEGSGNTIYF. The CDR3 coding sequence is TGTGCCAGCAGCCACCCCGGGGAGGGGAGTGGAAACACCATATATTTT.

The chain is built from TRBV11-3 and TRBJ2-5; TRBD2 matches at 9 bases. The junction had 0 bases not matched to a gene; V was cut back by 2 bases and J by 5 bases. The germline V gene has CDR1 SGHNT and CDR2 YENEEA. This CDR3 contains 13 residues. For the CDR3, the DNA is TGTGCCAGCAGCTTACTAGCGGGGGAGACCCAGTACTTC. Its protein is CASSLLAGETQYF.

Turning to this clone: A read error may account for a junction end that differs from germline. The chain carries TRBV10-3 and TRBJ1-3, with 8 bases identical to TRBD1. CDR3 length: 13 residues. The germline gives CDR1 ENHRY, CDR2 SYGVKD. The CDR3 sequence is CAISESGGQGSIF. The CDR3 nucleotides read TGTGCCATCAGTGAGTCGGGAGGACAGGGATCGATTTTT.

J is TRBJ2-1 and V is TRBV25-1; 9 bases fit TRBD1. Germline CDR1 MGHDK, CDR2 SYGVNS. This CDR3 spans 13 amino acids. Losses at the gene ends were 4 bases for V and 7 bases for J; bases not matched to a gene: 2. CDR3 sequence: CASSGTGANEQFF. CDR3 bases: TGTGCCAGCAGTGGGACAGGGGCGAATGAGCAGTTCTTC. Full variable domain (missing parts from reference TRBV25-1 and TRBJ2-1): EADIYQTPRYLVIGTGKKITLECSQTMGHDKMYWYQQDPGMELHLIHYSYGVNSTEKGDLSSESTVSRIRTEHFPLTLESARPSHTSQYLCASSGTGANEQFFGPGTRLTVL.

CDR3 region: CASSVGGGGYGYTF. DNA of the CDR3: TGTGCCAGCAGCGTAGGGGGAGGGGGCTATGGCTACACCTTC. The chain carries TRBV9 and TRBJ1-2; TRBD1 might be the D (6 bases). CDR3 length: 14 residues. Germline V gene sequence: CDR1 SGDLS, CDR2 YYNGEE. Trimming took off 0 bases at V and 4 bases at J, with 10 bases between the two ends.

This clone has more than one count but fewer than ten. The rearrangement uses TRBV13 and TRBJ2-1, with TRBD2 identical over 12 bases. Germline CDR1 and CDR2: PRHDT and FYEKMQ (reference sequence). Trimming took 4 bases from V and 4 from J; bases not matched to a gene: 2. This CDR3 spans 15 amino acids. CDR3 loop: CASSYGLAGYNEQFF. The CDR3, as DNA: TGTGCCAGCAGCTACGGACTAGCGGGGTACAATGAGCAGTTCTTC.

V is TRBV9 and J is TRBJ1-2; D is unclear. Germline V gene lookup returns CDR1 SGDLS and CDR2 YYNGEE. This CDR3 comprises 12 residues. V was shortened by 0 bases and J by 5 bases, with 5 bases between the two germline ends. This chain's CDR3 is CASSVDGYGYTF. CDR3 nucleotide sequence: TGTGCCAGCAGCGTAGACGGTTATGGCTACACCTTC.

DNA for the CDR3: TGTGCCAGCAGTGGACAGGGTCTACAAGGCTACACCTTC. Translating it yields CASSGQGLQGYTF. This rearrangement joins TRBV25-1 to TRBJ1-2, with TRBD1 matching 7 bases. The CDR3 spans 13 residues. Germline-derived CDR1 and CDR2 are MGHDK and SYGVNS. V lost 4 bases and J lost 8; bases outside the gene matches: 7.

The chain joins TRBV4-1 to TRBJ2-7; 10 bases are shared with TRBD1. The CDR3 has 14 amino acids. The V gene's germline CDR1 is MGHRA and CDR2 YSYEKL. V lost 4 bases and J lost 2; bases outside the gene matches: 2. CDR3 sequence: CASSPGQGTYEQYF. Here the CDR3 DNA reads TGCGCCAGCAGCCCGGGACAGGGGACCTACGAGCAGTACTTC.

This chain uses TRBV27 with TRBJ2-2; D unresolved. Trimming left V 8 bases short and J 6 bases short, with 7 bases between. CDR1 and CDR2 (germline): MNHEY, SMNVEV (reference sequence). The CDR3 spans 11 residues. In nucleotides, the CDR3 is TGTGCCAGCGGTGGTTCCGGGGAGCTGTTTTTT. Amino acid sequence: CASGGSGELFF.

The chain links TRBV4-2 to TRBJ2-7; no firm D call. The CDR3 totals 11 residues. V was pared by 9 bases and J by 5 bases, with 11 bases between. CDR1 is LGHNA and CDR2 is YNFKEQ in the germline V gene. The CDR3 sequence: CASGLGNEQYF. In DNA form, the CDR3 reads TGTGCCAGTGGCTTGGGAAACGAGCAGTACTTC.

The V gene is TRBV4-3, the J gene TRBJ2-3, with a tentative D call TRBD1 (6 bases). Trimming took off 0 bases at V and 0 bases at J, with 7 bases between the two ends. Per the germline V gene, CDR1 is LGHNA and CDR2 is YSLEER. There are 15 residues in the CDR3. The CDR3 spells CASSQDGQSTDTQYF. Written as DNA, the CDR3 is TGCGCCAGCAGCCAAGATGGACAGAGCACAGATACGCAGTATTTT.

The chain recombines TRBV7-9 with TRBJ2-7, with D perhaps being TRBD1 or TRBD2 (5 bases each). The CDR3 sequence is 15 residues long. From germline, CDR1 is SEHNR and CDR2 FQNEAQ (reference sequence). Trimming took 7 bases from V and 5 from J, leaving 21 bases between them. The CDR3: CASTSGLGEGNEQYF. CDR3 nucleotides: TGTGCCAGCACCTCGGGTCTGGGTGAGGGGAACGAGCAGTACTTC.

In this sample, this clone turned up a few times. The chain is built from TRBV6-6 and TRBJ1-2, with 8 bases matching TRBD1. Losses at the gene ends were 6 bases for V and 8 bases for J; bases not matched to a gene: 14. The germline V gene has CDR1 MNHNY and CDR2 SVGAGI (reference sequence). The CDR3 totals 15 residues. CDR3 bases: TGTGCCAGCAGCCAGACCTCCGGACAGGGCGAGGGCTACACCTTC. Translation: CASSQTSGQGEGYTF.

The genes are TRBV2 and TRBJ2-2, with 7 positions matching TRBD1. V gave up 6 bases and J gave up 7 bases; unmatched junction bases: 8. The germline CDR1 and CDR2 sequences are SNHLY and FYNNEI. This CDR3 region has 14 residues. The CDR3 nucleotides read TGTGCCAGCAGGGAACAGGGGTTGGACGGGGAGCTGTTTTTT. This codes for CASREQGLDGELFF. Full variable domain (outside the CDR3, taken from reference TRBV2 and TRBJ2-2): EPEVTQTPSHQVTQMGQEVILRCVPISNHLYFYWYRQILGQKVEFLVSFYNNEISEKSEIFDDQFSVERPDGSNFTLKIRSTKLEDSAMYFCASREQGLDGELFFGEGSRLTVL.

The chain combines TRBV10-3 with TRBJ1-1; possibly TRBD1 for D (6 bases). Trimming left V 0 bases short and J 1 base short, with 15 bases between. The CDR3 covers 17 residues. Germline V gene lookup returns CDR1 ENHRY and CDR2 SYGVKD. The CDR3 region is CAISESERGGPNTEAFF. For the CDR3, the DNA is TGTGCCATCAGTGAGTCGGAGCGTGGGGGCCCGAACACTGAAGCTTTCTTT.

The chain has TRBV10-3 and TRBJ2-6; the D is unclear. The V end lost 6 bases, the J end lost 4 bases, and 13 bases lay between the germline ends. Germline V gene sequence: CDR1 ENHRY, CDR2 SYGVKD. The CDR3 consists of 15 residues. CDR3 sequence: CAISNIRRGANVLTF. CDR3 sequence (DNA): TGTGCCATCAGCAACATTCGGCGGGGGGCCAACGTCCTGACTTTC.

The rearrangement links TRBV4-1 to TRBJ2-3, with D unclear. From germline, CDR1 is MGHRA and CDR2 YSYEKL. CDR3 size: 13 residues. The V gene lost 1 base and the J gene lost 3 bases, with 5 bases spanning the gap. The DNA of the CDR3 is TGCGCCAGCAGCCAAGGTCCTACAGATACGCAGTATTTT. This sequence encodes CASSQGPTDTQYF.

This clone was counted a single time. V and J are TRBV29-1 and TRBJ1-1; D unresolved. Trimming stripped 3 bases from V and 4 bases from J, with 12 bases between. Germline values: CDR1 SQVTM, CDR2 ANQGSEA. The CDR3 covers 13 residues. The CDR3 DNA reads TGCAGCGTTGAGACCGAATTCACCACTGAAGCTTTCTTT. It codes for CSVETEFTTEAFF.

Written as DNA, the CDR3 is TGCGCCAGCAGCCAAGATGCCCTCGGGCTCGAGCAGTACTTC. It is translated as CASSQDALGLEQYF. The chain combines TRBV4-3 with TRBJ2-7; D is unresolved. Germline CDR1 reads LGHNA; CDR2 reads YSLEER. The CDR3 contains 14 residues. The germline V and J ends were trimmed by 0 bases and 6 bases, with 12 bases remaining between them.